This TCR beta chain was sequenced during a study of metastatic and nonmetastatic thyroid tumors. Study background: Peripheral blood and tumor or nodule samples from malignant and benign thyroid patients were compared.

In this sample, this clone turned up a few times. Its antigen is unknown. Study conclusions and caveats: Malignant thyroid tumors reportedly exceeded benign nodules significantly in TCR beta diversity, with the difference appearing in blood and tumor.

CDR1 is MGHDK and CDR2 is SYGVNS in the germline V gene. This CDR3 region has 15 residues. J gave up 0 bases and V 5 bases, and 6 bases lay outside the gene matches. In the study's own analysis: The study's classifier, a distant-metastasis tool for papillary thyroid cancer, was built using CDR3 differences across clinicopathological groups. MiXCR re-clonotyped the PCR reads for TCRdb. The authors' filters were not applied to this entry. The sample includes approximately 40,000 clones, less than 25% of them seen just once. There were no patients who had received any treatment before thyroid surgery. The source material was blood. The receptor's source is a female donor with papillary thyroid cancer or a benign thyroid nodule (not recorded which). Some clones in this sample may be carry-over from other donors' samples. The chain uses TRBV25-1 and TRBJ2-7; the match to TRBD1 covers 8 bases. For the CDR3, the DNA is TGTGCCAGCAGTCCACCGGGACAGGACTCCTACGAGCAGTACTTC. This codes for CASSPPGQDSYEQYF.